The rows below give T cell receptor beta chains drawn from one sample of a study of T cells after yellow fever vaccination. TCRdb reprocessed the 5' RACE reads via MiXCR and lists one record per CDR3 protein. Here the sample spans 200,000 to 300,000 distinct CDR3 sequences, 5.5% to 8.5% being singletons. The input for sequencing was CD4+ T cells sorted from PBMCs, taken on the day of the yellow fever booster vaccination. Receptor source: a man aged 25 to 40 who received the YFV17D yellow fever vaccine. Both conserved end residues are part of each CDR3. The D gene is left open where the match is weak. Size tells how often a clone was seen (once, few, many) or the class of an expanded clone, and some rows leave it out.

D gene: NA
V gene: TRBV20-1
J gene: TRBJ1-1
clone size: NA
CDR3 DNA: TGCAGTGCAGTGACAGACCCTTTGAACACTGAAGCTTTCTTT
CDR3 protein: CSAVTDPLNTEAFF

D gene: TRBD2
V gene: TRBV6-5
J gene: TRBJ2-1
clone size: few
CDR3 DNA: TGTGCCAGCAACCGAGACGGACTAGCGCCCTACAATGAGCAGTTCTTC
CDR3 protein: CASNRDGLAPYNEQFF

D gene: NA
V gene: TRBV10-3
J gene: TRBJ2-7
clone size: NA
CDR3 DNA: TGTGCCATCAGTGCCTCCGGGACAAATGCCCTCTCCTACGAGCAGTACTTC
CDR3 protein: CAISASGTNALSYEQYF

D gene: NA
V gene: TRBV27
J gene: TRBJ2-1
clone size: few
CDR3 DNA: TGTGCCAGCAGTCTAACTAGCACGAACTCCTACAATGAGCAGTTCTTC
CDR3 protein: CASSLTSTNSYNEQFF

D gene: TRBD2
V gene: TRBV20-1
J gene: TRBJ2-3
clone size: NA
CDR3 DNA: TGCTGTGCTGCCGATATACTAGCGGGAACGTATGATACGCAGTATTTT
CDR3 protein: CCAADILAGTYDTQYF

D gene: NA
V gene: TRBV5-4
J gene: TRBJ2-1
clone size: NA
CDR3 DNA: TGTGCCAGCAGCTTAGGTTCCAGCGGCGGGTACAATGAGCAGTTCTTC
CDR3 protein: CASSLGSSGGYNEQFF

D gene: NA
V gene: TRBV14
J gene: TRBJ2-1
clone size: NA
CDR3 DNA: TGTGCCAGCAGCCGCCGGGACTACAATGAGCAGTTCTTC
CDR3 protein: CASSRRDYNEQFF

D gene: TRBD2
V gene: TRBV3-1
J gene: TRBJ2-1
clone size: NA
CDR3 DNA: TGTGCCAGCAGCCAAGGGGATAGCGGGACCTACAATGAGCAGTTCTTC
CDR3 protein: CASSQGDSGTYNEQFF

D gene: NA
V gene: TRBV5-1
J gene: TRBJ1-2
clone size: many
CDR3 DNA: TGCGCCAGCAGCTATTCGGGGGGTAGCGGGCATGGCTACACCTTC
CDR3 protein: CASSYSGGSGHGYTF

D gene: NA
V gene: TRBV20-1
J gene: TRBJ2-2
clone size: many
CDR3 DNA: TGCAGTGCAGTGGTTCCGGGACTGAACACCGGGGAGCTGTTTTTT
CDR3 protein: CSAVVPGLNTGELFF

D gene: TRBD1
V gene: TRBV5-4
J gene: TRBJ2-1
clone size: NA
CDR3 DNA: TGTGCCAGCATCCTCCTCGGGACAGGGAATGAGCAGTTCTTC
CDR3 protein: CASILLGTGNEQFF

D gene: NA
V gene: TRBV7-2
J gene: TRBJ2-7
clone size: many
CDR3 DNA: TGTGCCAGCAGCTCCACCGGTTACTCCTACGAGCAGTACTTC
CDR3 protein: CASSSTGYSYEQYF

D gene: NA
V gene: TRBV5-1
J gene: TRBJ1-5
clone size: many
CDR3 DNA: TGCGCCAGCAGCTTGGAAGGGGGAGGCAATCAGCCCCAGCATTTT
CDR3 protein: CASSLEGGGNQPQHF

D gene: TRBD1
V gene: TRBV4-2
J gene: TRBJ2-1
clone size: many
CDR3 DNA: TGTGCCAGCAGCCGAAACCCTGGACAGGCCTATTCTTACAATGAGCAGTTCTTC
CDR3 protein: CASSRNPGQAYSYNEQFF

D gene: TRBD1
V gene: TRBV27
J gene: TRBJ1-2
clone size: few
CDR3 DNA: TGTGCCAGCAGCGTGACAGGGGGCTATGGCTACACCTTC
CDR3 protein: CASSVTGGYGYTF

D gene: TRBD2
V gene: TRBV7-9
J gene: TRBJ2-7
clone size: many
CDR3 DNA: TGTGCCAGCAGCCTACCGGGACTAGCTTGGCAGTACTTC
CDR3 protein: CASSLPGLAWQYF

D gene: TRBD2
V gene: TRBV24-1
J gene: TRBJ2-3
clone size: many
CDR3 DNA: TGTGCCACCAGTGATTTGGACCGGGAGGGCACAGATACGCAGTATTTT
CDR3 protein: CATSDLDREGTDTQYF

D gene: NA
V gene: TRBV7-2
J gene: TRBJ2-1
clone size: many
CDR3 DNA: TGTGCCAGCAGCTCTGTGTATAGCTCCTACAATGAGCAGTTCTTC
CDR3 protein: CASSSVYSSYNEQFF

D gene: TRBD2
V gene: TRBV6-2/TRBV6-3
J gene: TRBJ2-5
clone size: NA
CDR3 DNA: TGTGCCAGCGAGGCTAGCGGCAGCCCCTTTGAGACCCAGTACTTC
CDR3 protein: CASEASGSPFETQYF

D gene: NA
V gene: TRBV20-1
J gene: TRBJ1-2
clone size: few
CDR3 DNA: TGCAGTGCTAGAGTTTTTAACCCCAAGACGAGGCCTAACTATGGCTACACCTTC
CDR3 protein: CSARVFNPKTRPNYGYTF

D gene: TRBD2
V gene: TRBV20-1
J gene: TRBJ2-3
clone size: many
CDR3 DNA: TGCAGTGCCAGGAACAGCGGGAGACTCACAGATACGCAGTATTTT
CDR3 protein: CSARNSGRLTDTQYF

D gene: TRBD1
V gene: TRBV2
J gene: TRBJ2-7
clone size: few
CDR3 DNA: TGTGCCAGCAGGACCGGGACAGGGCTCTACGAGCAGTACTTC
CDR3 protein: CASRTGTGLYEQYF

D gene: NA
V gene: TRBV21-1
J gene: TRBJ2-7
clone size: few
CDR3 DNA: TGTGCCAGCAGCATAGGGCTAGCGGTCTACGAGCAGTACTTC
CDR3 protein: CASSIGLAVYEQYF

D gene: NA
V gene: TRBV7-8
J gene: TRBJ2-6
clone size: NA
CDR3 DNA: TGTGCCAGCAGCCCAAGGTTTGGGGCGCTTCTTGGCGGGGCCAACGTCCTGACTTTC
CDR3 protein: CASSPRFGALLGGANVLTF

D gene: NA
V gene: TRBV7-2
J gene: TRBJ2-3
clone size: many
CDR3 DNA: TGTGCCAGCACCCCGAGGGGGGGACCCACAGATACGCAGTATTTT
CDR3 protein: CASTPRGGPTDTQYF

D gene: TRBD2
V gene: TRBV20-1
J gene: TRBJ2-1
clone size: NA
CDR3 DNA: TGCTGTGCTAGGGGCCCCAGTCGCGGGAGAACCTACAATGAGCAGTTCTTC
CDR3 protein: CCARGPSRGRTYNEQFF

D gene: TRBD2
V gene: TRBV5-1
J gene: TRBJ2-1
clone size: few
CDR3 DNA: TGCGCCAGCAGCTTGGAGCGGGGAGGGAATGAGCAGTTCTTC
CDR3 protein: CASSLERGGNEQFF

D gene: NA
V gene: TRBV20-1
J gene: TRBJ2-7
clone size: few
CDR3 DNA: TGCAGTGCTGGCCGGGGTTGGCCCGCGGACTACGAGCAGTACTTC
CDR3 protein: CSAGRGWPADYEQYF

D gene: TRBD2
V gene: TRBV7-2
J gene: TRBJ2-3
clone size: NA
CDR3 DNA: TGTGCCAGCAGTATAGCGGGAGGTGGGTCAGATACGCAGTATTTT
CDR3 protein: CASSIAGGGSDTQYF

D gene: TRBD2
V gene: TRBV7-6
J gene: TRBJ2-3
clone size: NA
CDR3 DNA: TGTGCCAGCAGCCGGCTAGCGGCTAAGGTGGATACGCAGTATTTT
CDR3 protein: CASSRLAAKVDTQYF

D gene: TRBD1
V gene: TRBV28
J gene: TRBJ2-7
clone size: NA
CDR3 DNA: TGTGCCAGCACCGGGGTAGGGACAGGTGTCTACGAGCAGTACTTC
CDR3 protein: CASTGVGTGVYEQYF

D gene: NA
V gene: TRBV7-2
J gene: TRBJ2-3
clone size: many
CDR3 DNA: TGTGCCAGCAGCGTGCCTACAGATACGCAGTATTTT
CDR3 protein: CASSVPTDTQYF

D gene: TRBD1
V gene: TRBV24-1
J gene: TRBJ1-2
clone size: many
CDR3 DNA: TGTGCCACCAGTGAGTCCGACGGGACAGGGGGTGATGGCTACACCTTC
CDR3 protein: CATSESDGTGGDGYTF

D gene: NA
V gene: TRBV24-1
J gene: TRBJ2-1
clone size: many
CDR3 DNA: TGTGCCACCAGTGTCCGTTACAGTCCCGAGCAGTTCTTC
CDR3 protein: CATSVRYSPEQFF

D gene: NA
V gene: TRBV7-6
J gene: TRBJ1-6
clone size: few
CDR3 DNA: TGTGCTAGCAGCTTAAGGGGAATTCAAGGGGCGGAGGGCTCCTATAATTCACCCCTCCACTTT
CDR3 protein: CASSLRGIQGAEGSYNSPLHF